A single sample gave rise to the 19 T cell receptor beta chains below, sequenced in a study of T cell changes during pregnancy in multiple sclerosis. Profiling relied on immunoSEQ multiplex PCR, and the TCRdb table lists in-frame clones only, not all of them. The sample records tens of thousands of clones, around 88% being singletons. This specimen was CD8+ T cells from peripheral blood mononuclear cells, taken in the first trimester of pregnancy. The receptor source for this set is a female donor with multiple sclerosis, enrolled in a pregnancy study.

CDR3 bases: TGTGCCAGCAGTTTGCCCGGGACAGGGGTCTACGAGCAGTACTTC. Translation: CASSLPGTGVYEQYF. The genes are TRBV27 and TRBJ2-5, with 10 bases that match TRBD1. Gene TRBJ2-7 matches the end of the DNA better, so the J call may be wrong. Germline loops: CDR1 MNHEY, CDR2 SMNVEV (reference sequence). The CDR3 length is 15 residues.

The chain recombines TRBV28 with TRBJ2-5, with 10 bases fitting TRBD2. The CDR3 covers 17 residues. The ends lost 5 bases at V and 5 bases at J; junction bases unmatched: 14. The V gene's germline CDR1 is MDHEN and CDR2 SYDVKM. The CDR3 region is CASSRGLADLAGETQYF. CDR3 in DNA: TGTGCCAGCAGTCGTGGACTAGCGGACCTCGCCGGGGAGACCCAGTACTTC.

This clone was counted a few times. CDR3 region: CASSPAGGTGANVLTF. The CDR3 DNA reads as TGTGCCAGCAGCCCAGCCGGGGGGACAGGGGCCAACGTCCTGACTTTC. This chain joins TRBV7-3 and TRBJ2-6; D may be TRBD2 (7 bases). Trimming removed 5 bases at V and 4 bases at J, with 15 bases between. Germline lookup yields CDR1 SGHTA and CDR2 FQGTGA. The CDR3 consists of 16 residues.

This rearrangement joins TRBV18 to TRBJ2-7, with 11 nucleotides matching TRBD1. The ends lost 6 bases at V and 1 base at J; junction bases unmatched: 5. Germline CDR1 KGHSH, CDR2 LQKENI. CDR3 length equals 15 residues. The CDR3, as DNA: TGTGCCAGCTCGCGGACAGGGGGCTCGTCCTACGAGCAGTACTTC. Translated: CASSRTGGSSYEQYF. Filled out from reference TRBV18 and TRBJ2-7, the complete variable domain reads NAGVMQNPRHLVRRRGQEARLRCSPMKGHSHVYWYRQLPEEGLKFMVYLQKENIIDESGMPKERFSAEFPKEGPSILRIQQVVRGDSAAYFCASSRTGGSSYEQYFGPGTRLTVT.

The chain employs TRBV12-5 and TRBJ2-7; TRBD2 aligns across 10 bases. The CDR3 has 14 residues. Germline CDR1 is LGHNT and CDR2 is FRNRAP. The trim removed 3 bases at V and 6 bases at J, leaving 5 bases unmatched. The CDR3 loop is CASGFLAGEGEQYF. CDR3 in DNA: TGTGCTAGTGGTTTTCTAGCGGGAGAAGGCGAGCAGTACTTC.

The chain couples TRBV16 to TRBJ2-2, with TRBD2 matching over 7 bases. The CDR3 is made up of 17 amino acids. V trimming: 3 bases; J trimming: 2 bases; junction bases outside the gene matches: 9. The germline gives CDR1 KGHSY, CDR2 FQNENV. This chain's CDR3 is CASSHEASGLNTGELFF. CDR3 bases: TGTGCCAGCAGCCACGAGGCTAGCGGCCTTAACACCGGGGAGCTGTTTTTT. Full variable domain (outside the CDR3, taken from reference TRBV16 and TRBJ2-2): GEEVAQTPKHLVRGEGQKAKLYCAPIKGHSYVFWYQQVLKNEFKFLISFQNENVFDETGMPKERFSAKCLPNSPCSLEIQATKLEDSAVYFCASSHEASGLNTGELFFGEGSRLTVL.

J is TRBJ2-2 and V is TRBV19; the match to TRBD2 covers 10 bases. The CDR3 runs to 16 residues. Germline CDR1 LNHDA, CDR2 SQIVND (reference sequence). J was trimmed by 6 bases and V by 2 bases; bases with no gene match: 6. CDR3 sequence reads: CASSIKAGGPSGELFF. The CDR3 nucleotides read TGTGCCAGTAGTATAAAAGCGGGAGGGCCTTCCGGGGAGCTGTTTTTT.

The J gene is TRBJ2-1, the V gene TRBV29-1, with 12 bases that match TRBD2. CDR1 is SQVTM, CDR2 ANQGSEA, per germline. The ends lost 7 bases at V and 2 bases at J; junction bases unmatched: 9. The CDR3 totals 16 residues. The CDR3 reads CSALGLAGHTYNEQFF. CDR3 nucleotide sequence: TGCAGCGCTCTAGGACTAGCGGGACATACCTACAATGAGCAGTTCTTC.

The CDR3 loop is CASSPYPKTGELFF. The CDR3 DNA reads as TGTGCCAGCAGCCCCTACCCCAAGACCGGGGAGCTGTTTTTT. V and J are TRBV11-3 and TRBJ2-2; D gene unclear. The germline CDR1 and CDR2 sequences are SGHNT and YENEEA. The CDR3 has 14 residues. Trimming stripped 5 bases from V and 5 bases from J, with 12 bases between.

This clone was found once. The chain links TRBV29-1 to TRBJ2-1, with a tentative D call TRBD2 (6 bases). This CDR3 region has 17 residues. Germline V lookup: CDR1 SQVTM, CDR2 ANQGSEA. The germline V and J ends were trimmed by 4 bases and 5 bases, with 24 bases remaining between them. The CDR3 coding sequence is TGCAGCGTTGTCGGCGGGACCGACGATCATCCGAACAATGAGCAGTTCTTC. Translated, it gives CSVVGGTDDHPNNEQFF.

This chain connects TRBV6-5 to TRBJ1-6; 7 bases match TRBD1. V lost 0 bases and J lost 9; bases outside the gene matches: 8. The CDR3 consists of 16 residues. The germline V gene has CDR1 MNHEY and CDR2 SVGAGI. The CDR3: CASSYSYRGGGSPLHF. DNA of the CDR3: TGTGCCAGCAGTTACTCCTACAGGGGAGGAGGTTCACCCCTCCACTTT.

The chain combines TRBV6-1 with TRBJ2-7; D is undetermined. With 5 bases removed from V and 2 bases from J, the gap between germline ends came to 4 bases. CDR3 length equals 11 residues. The germline gives CDR1 MNHNS, CDR2 SASEGT. This CDR3 is CASSFTYEQYF. Here the CDR3 DNA reads TGTGCCAGCAGTTTTACCTACGAGCAGTACTTC.

The V and J genes are TRBV19 and TRBJ2-7; 15 positions agree with TRBD2. Germline V lookup: CDR1 LNHDA, CDR2 SQIVND (reference sequence). With 3 bases clipped from V and 3 bases from J, the junction kept 6 bases outside the gene matches. The CDR3 is 17 residues long. This chain's CDR3 is CASSISWTSGRDYEQYF. For the CDR3, the DNA is TGTGCCAGTAGTATTTCTTGGACTAGCGGGAGGGACTACGAGCAGTACTTC.

This clone was counted between two and nine times. The gene calls are TRBV29-1 and TRBJ2-5; D is possibly TRBD2 (5 bases). V was cut by 4 bases and J by 0 bases, with 9 bases left in between. CDR1 and CDR2 from the germline V gene are SQVTM and ANQGSEA. The CDR3 has 13 amino acids. DNA of the CDR3: TGCAGCGTTGGGGAGTGGGACCAAGAGACCCAGTACTTC. This translates into CSVGEWDQETQYF.

The V and J genes are TRBV7-9 and TRBJ2-2; 7 nucleotides align to TRBD1. V shed 5 bases, J shed 1 base, and the junction held 10 bases outside the gene matches. CDR3 size: 17 residues. Germline V gene data show CDR1 as SEHNR and CDR2 as FQNEAQ (reference sequence). CDR3 bases: TGTGCCAGCAGCCCGACCCCGGGACAGCAGAACACCGGGGAGCTGTTTTTT. This translates into CASSPTPGQQNTGELFF.

This clone was counted once. The V call is TRBV4-3, the J call TRBJ2-7; TRBD1 might be the D (6 bases). V was pared by 2 bases and J by 1 base, with 12 bases between. Germline CDR1 and CDR2: LGHNA and YSLEER. The CDR3 has 15 amino acids. CDR3 sequence (DNA): TGCGCCAGCAGCCAAAGCCGGGACACTTCCTACGAGCAGTACTTC. It is translated as CASSQSRDTSYEQYF.

The chain has TRBV19 and TRBJ2-2; no clear D gene. V lost 8 bases, J lost 4 bases, and 14 bases lay in between. The CDR3 runs to 14 residues. Looked up from germline, CDR1 is LNHDA and CDR2 is SQIVND (reference sequence). The CDR3, as DNA: TGTGCCAGTGCCATCTTGCCGGGCACCGGGGAGCTGTTTTTT. It translates to CASAILPGTGELFF.

The V call is TRBV5-1, the J call TRBJ2-7, with a possible D match to TRBD2 (6 bases). Trimming removed 0 bases from V and 3 bases from J, with 19 bases in between. The CDR3 has 17 amino acids. CDR1 is SGHRS, CDR2 YFSETQ, per germline. Here the CDR3 reads CASSLEAAGTQNYEQYF. CDR3 nucleotide sequence: TGCGCCAGCAGCTTGGAGGCAGCCGGGACTCAGAACTACGAGCAGTACTTC.

The chain recombines TRBV6-4 with TRBJ2-6, with D tentatively TRBD2 (6 bases). Germline assignment: CDR1 MRHNA and CDR2 SNTAGT. The CDR3 totals 16 residues. V gave up 6 bases and J gave up 1 base, with 13 bases separating them. CDR3 nucleotides: TGTGCCAGCAGCCCGGGGGAAACATCTGGGGCCAACGTCCTGACTTTC. It is translated as CASSPGETSGANVLTF.